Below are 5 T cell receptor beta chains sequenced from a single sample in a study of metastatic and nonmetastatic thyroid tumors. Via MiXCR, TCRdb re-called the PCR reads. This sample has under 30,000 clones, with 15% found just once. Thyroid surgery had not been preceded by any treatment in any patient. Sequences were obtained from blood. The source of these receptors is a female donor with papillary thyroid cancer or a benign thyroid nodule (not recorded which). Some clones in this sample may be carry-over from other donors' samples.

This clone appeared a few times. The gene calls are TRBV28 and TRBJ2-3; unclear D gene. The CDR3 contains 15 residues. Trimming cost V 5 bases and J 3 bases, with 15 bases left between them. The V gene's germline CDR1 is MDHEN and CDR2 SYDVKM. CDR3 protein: CASSGHGVLTDTQYF. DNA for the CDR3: TGTGCCAGCAGTGGGCATGGGGTTCTGACAGATACGCAGTATTTT. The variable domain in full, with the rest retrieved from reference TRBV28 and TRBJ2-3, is DVKVTQSSRYLVKRTGEKVFLECVQDMDHENMFWYRQDPGLGLRLIYFSYDVKMKEKGDIPEGYSVSREKKERFSLILESASTNQTSMYLCASSGHGVLTDTQYFGPGTRLTVL.

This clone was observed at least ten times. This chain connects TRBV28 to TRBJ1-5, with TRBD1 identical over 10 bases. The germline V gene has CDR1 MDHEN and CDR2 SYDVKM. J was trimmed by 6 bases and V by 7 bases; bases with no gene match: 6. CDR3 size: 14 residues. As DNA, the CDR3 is TGTGCCAGCAAGCCCGGGACAGGGGTTCAGCCCCAGCATTTT. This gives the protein CASKPGTGVQPQHF.

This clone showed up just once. CDR3 nucleotides: TGTGCCAGCAGCTCGGGGACAGTCGGCTATGGCTACACCTTC. Translated, it gives CASSSGTVGYGYTF. The chain couples TRBV13 to TRBJ1-2; 7 positions match TRBD1. Trimming cost V 4 bases and J 4 bases; bases outside gene matches: 6. CDR3 length: 14 amino acids. Germline V gene lookup returns CDR1 PRHDT and CDR2 FYEKMQ (reference sequence). Combining the CDR3 with reference TRBV13 and TRBJ1-2 gives the whole variable domain AAGVIQSPRHLIKEKRETATLKCYPIPRHDTVYWYQQGPGQDPQFLISFYEKMQSDKGSIPDRFSAQQFSDYHSELNMSSLELGDSALYFCASSSGTVGYGYTFGSGTRLTVV.

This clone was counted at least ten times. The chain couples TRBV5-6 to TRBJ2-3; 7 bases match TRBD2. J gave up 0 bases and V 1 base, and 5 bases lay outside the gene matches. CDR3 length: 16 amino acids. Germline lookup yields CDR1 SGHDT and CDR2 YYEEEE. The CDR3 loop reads CASSLKREESTDTQYF. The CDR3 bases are TGTGCCAGCAGCTTGAAACGGGAGGAAAGCACAGATACGCAGTATTTT.

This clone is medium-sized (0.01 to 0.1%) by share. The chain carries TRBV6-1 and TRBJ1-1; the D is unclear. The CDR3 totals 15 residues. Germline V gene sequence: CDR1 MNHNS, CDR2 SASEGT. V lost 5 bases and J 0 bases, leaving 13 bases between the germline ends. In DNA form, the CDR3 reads TGTGCCAGCAGTCGGAACGTCCCTGTGAACACTGAAGCTTTCTTT. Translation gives CASSRNVPVNTEAFF.